This T cell receptor beta chain was captured by sequencing in a study of CD8+ T cells in alopecia areata. The treatment here: oral pan-JAK inhibitor, 5-10 mg twice daily. V lost 7 bases and J lost 1, with 10 bases in between. CDR1 GTSNPN and CDR2 SVGIG come from the germline V gene (reference sequence). This CDR3 spans 12 amino acids. In its sample, this clone was seen a few times. Reverse transcription of extracted RNA yielded cDNA, which provided the sequencing template. Measured with immunoSEQ multiplex PCR; TCRdb has only the in-frame clones, and not every one. Of around 190,000 clones listed, 45% to 75% are singletons.

The sequencing here drew on CD4+ T cells sorted from blood, taken at week 4, from a patient treated with tofacitinib. This sequence joins TRBV30 and TRBJ1-1; D gene unclear. This TCR derives from a human donor with alopecia areata. The CDR3 here is CAYGRGNTEAFF. CDR3 DNA sequence: TGTGCCTACGGACGGGGGAACACTGAAGCTTTCTTT.